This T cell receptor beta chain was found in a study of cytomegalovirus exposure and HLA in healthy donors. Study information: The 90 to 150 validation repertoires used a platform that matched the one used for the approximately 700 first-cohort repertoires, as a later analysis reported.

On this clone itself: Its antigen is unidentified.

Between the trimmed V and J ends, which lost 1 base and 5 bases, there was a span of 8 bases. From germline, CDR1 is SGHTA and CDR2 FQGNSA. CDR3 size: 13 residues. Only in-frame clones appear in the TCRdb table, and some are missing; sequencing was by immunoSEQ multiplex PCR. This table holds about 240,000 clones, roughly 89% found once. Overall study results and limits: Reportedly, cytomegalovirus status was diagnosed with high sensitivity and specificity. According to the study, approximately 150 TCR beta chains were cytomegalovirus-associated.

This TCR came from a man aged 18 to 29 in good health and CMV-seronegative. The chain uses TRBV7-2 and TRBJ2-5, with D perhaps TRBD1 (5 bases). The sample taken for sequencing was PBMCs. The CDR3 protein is CASSLGRGETQYF. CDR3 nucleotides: TGTGCCAGCAGCTTAGGAAGGGGTGAGACCCAGTACTTC.